The clone carrying this T cell receptor beta chain came up a few times. Each CDR3 protein is one row after TCRdb ran MiXCR on the 5' RACE reads. The table records under 500,000 distinct CDR3 sequences, roughly 20% of them present only once. The data derive from a study of T cells after yellow fever vaccination. V was clipped by 4 bases and J by 6 bases, with 12 bases between them. The CDR3 runs to 13 residues. The germline V gene encodes CDR1 SQVTM and CDR2 ANQGSEA. J is TRBJ2-2 and V is TRBV29-1; D is unclear. This TCR derives from a man in his late teens or twenties who received the YFV17D yellow fever vaccine. Sequenced material: PBMCs, taken before the yellow fever booster vaccination. This CDR3 reads CSVGGIFAGELFF. CDR3 DNA: TGCAGCGTTGGGGGTATTTTCGCCGGGGAGCTGTTTTTT.